This TCR beta chain originates from a study of blood T cell repertoires in COVID-19. This CDR3 comprises 15 residues. Per the germline V gene, CDR1 is SEHNR and CDR2 is FQNEAQ (reference sequence). Sequencing used immunoSEQ multiplex PCR; TCRdb keeps in-frame clones, though not all of them. The table includes about 110,000 clones, 70% to 90% detected once. With respect to this clone: The junction departs from the called germline gene at one end, perhaps through a read error.

This chain joins TRBV7-9 and TRBJ1-4; D possibly corresponds to TRBD1 (6 bases). The TCR originated in a human donor in a cohort sampled during active COVID-19. The sequenced material came from peripheral blood. DNA of the CDR3: TGTGCCAGCACCTTAGGGTCAGGGGTGGGTGAAAAACTGTTTTTT. Translated: CASTLGSGVGEKLFF.